This TCR beta chain originates from a study of cytomegalovirus exposure and HLA in healthy donors. Whole-study results and caveats: Productive status was seen about 87% or about 30% of the time for most TCR beta V segments in an earlier analysis. CMV antigen specificity was confirmed in vitro for three CMV-associated chains.

A word on this clone: Its antigen is not identified.

With 60 Vbeta and 13 Jbeta primers, the PCR was carried out. The assay was immunoSEQ multiplex PCR, and TCRdb's table has in-frame clones only and misses some. The data show over 85,000 clones, around 79% seen once. Germline V lookup: CDR1 MNHEY, CDR2 SVGAGI. This CDR3 is 15 amino acids long. V lost 0 bases and J 5 bases, leaving 14 bases between the germline ends. Material for sequencing was PBMCs. This clonotype was sampled from a woman between 25 and 40 years old in good health and CMV-seronegative. The J gene is TRBJ2-7, the V gene TRBV6-5, with a weak D call TRBD2 (5 bases). Here the CDR3 reads CASSYSYEEVHEQYF. CDR3 DNA: TGTGCCAGCAGTTACTCGTACGAGGAGGTACACGAGCAGTACTTC.